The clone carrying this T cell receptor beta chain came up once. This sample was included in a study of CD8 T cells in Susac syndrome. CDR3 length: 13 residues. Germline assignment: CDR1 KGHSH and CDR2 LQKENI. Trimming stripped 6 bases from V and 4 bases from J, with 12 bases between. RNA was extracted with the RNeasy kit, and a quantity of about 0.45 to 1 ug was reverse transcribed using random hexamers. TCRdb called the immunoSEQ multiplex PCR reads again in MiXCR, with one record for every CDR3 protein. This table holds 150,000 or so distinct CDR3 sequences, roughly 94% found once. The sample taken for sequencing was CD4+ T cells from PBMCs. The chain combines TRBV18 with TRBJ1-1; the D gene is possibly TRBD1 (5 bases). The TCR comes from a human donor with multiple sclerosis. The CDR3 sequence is CASSPRRGTEAFF. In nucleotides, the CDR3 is TGTGCCAGCTCGCCGCGGAGGGGCACTGAAGCTTTCTTT.